Listed below are T cell receptor beta chains from one sample, sequenced in a study of blood T cell repertoires in COVID-19. Data came from immunoSEQ multiplex PCR; TCRdb stores just in-frame clones and leaves some out. The sample has tens of thousands of clones; roughly 90% are singletons. The sample consisted of peripheral blood. The receptors come from a man aged 45-60 years with active COVID-19. The conserved cysteine and the conserved F or W are not part of the CDR3 here. D genes are given only for firm matches.

d_call: .
j_call: TRBJ2-3
v_call: TRBV7-9
cdr3_aa: ASSFIAVTDTQY

d_call: .
j_call: TRBJ1-1
v_call: TRBV30
cdr3_aa: AWSDSHTEAF

d_call: .
j_call: TRBJ2-5
v_call: TRBV5-4
cdr3_aa: ASSSSRDFQETQY

d_call: TRBD2
j_call: TRBJ2-5
v_call: TRBV18
cdr3_aa: ASSPPGLGETQY

d_call: .
j_call: TRBJ1-5
v_call: TRBV7-3
cdr3_aa: ASSLQGGQPQH

d_call: TRBD2
j_call: TRBJ2-3
v_call: TRBV25-1
cdr3_aa: ASSHSGRASGDTQY

d_call: .
j_call: TRBJ1-5
v_call: TRBV19
cdr3_aa: ASSIPFPQGDQPQH

d_call: .
j_call: TRBJ2-2
v_call: TRBV2
cdr3_aa: ASSERTGELF

d_call: .
j_call: TRBJ2-3
v_call: TRBV7-3
cdr3_aa: ASSFGGAADTQY

d_call: TRBD2
j_call: TRBJ2-7
v_call: TRBV7-9
cdr3_aa: ASSEAGASYEQY

d_call: .
j_call: TRBJ2-1
v_call: TRBV12-3/TRBV12-4
cdr3_aa: ASSLQVNEQF

d_call: TRBD1
j_call: TRBJ1-6
v_call: TRBV3-1/TRBV3-2
cdr3_aa: ASNNRDRASPLH

d_call: .
j_call: TRBJ1-5
v_call: TRBV3-1/TRBV3-2
cdr3_aa: ASSQGRGGQPQH

d_call: TRBD1
j_call: TRBJ1-4
v_call: TRBV5-1
cdr3_aa: ASSLGGTGLGEKLF

d_call: TRBD1
j_call: TRBJ1-6
v_call: TRBV19
cdr3_aa: ASAGQGGSPLH

d_call: .
j_call: TRBJ2-7
v_call: TRBV2
cdr3_aa: ASRPDTYEQY